The present T cell receptor beta chain was sequenced within a study of cytomegalovirus exposure and HLA in healthy donors. The PCR was carried out with 60 Vbeta primers and 13 Jbeta primers. The method was immunoSEQ multiplex PCR; TCRdb's version includes in-frame clones alone and lacks a portion of them. The table has approximately 130,000 clones, 60% to 85% seen once. The germline V gene has CDR1 SGHNT and CDR2 YYREEE (reference sequence). The CDR3 covers 16 residues. Trimming shortened V by 4 bases and J by 4 bases, and 20 bases separated the two germline ends. Sequencing was carried out using PBMCs. This chain links TRBV5-4 with TRBJ1-1, with D perhaps TRBD1 (6 bases). This TCR derives from a man aged 30 to 45 in good health and CMV-seronegative. The CDR3, as DNA: TGTGCCAGCAGCCCTGGGAGTGAGGTAGGGGGCACTGAAGCTTTCTTT. It encodes CASSPGSEVGGTEAFF.